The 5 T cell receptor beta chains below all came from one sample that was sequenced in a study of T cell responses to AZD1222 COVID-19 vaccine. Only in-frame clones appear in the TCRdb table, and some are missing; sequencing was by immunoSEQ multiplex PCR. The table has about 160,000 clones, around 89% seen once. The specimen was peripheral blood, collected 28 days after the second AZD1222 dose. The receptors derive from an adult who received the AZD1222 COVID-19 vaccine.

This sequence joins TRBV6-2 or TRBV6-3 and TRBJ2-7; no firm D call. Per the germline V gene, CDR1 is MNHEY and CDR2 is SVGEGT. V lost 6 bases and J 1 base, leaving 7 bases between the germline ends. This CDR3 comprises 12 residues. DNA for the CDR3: TGTGCCAGCAGCCCGACGTCCTACGAGCAGTACTTC. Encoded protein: CASSPTSYEQYF.

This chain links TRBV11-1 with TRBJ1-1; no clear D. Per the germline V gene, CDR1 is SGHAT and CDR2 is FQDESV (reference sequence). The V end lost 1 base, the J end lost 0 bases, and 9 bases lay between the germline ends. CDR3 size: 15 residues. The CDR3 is CASSLENRVNTEAFF. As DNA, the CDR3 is TGTGCCAGCAGCTTAGAGAACAGAGTGAACACTGAAGCTTTCTTT. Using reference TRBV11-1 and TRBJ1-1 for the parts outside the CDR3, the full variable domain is EAEVAQSPRYKITEKSQAVAFWCDPISGHATLYWYRQILGQGPELLVQFQDESVVDDSQLPKDRFSAERLKGVDSTLKIQPAELGDSAMYLCASSLENRVNTEAFFGQGTRLTVV.

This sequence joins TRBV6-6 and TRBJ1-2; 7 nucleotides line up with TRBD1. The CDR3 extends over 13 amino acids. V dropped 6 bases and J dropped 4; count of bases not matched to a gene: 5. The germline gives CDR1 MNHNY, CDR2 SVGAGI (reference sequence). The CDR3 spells CASSLQGTYGYTF. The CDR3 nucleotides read TGTGCCAGCAGCCTACAGGGGACCTATGGCTACACCTTC.

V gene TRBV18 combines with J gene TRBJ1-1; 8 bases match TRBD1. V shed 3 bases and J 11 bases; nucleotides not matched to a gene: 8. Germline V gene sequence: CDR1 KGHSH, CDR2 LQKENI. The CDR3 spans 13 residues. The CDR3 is CASSPDRGEWAFF. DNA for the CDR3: TGTGCCAGCTCACCCGACAGGGGAGAATGGGCTTTCTTT.

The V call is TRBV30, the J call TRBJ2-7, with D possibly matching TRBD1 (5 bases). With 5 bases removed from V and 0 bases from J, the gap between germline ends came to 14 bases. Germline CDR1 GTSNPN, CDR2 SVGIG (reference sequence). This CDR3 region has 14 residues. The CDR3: CAWDSAGISYEQYF. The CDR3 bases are TGTGCCTGGGACTCGGCAGGGATCTCCTACGAGCAGTACTTC.